In this sample, the clone carrying this T cell receptor beta chain turned up once. No antigen is known for it. TCRdb reprocessed the 5' RACE reads via MiXCR and lists one record per CDR3 protein. The sample records a few hundred thousand distinct CDR3 sequences, over 20% being singletons. The data originate from a study of T-cell memory formation after mild COVID-19. Findings and caveats of the study: Some clones that responded were present in memory (sampled pre-infection), which suggests cross-reactive memory joined. Mainly CM and EM harbored the contracting CD4+ clones; mainly EMRA harbored the CD8+ ones.

The sequence came from an adult woman who had mild COVID-19 (a few samples of this study predate the infection). Cell type and time point are not known. Sequenced sample: PBMCs or a T cell subset sorted from them (not recorded which).

CDR3 region: CASEGRNREFAGANVLTF. As DNA, the CDR3 is TGTGCCAGCGAGGGCCGGAACAGGGAATTCGCTGGGGCCAACGTCCTGACTTTC. The rearrangement links TRBV5-8 to TRBJ2-6, with a tentative D call TRBD1 (6 bases). Germline CDR1 and CDR2: SGHTS and YDEGEE. This CDR3 is 18 amino acids long. V shed 7 bases and J shed 2 bases, with 22 bases lying between them.